Listed below are T cell receptor beta chains from one sample, sequenced in a study of blood T cell repertoires in COVID-19. Some clones are missing from TCRdb's copy, which holds only in-frame ones; the method was immunoSEQ multiplex PCR. In the table there are fewer than 350,000 clones, less than 90% of which are singletons. What was sequenced was peripheral blood. Every receptor here comes from a woman between 65 and 79 years old with COVID-19, enrolled during active disease. The CDR3 runs from the conserved cysteine through the conserved F or W. D genes are given only for firm matches. The size field is filled for only some rows; it gives once, few, many or a size class.

j_call d_call clone_size v_call cdr3_aa cdr3_nt
TRBJ2-1 . . TRBV9 CASSLSGNTYNEQFF TGTGCCAGCAGCCTTTCAGGGAACACCTACAATGAGCAGTTCTTC
TRBJ2-7 . . TRBV7-2 CASSPGVASYEQYF TGTGCCAGCAGCCCAGGCGTCGCTTCCTACGAGCAGTACTTC
TRBJ2-7 . . TRBV5-1 CASSPTGSQTPYEQYF TGCGCCAGCAGCCCAACCGGGTCGCAGACGCCCTACGAGCAGTACTTC
TRBJ2-1 TRBD2 . TRBV27 CASSPPGLPVDEQFF TGTGCCAGCAGTCCTCCGGGACTACCCGTGGATGAGCAGTTCTTC
TRBJ2-7 . . TRBV3-1/TRBV3-2 CASSLTPGYEWQYF TGTGCCAGCAGCCTGACACCAGGCTACGAGTGGCAGTACTTC
TRBJ2-1 TRBD1 once TRBV5-6 CASSSDRVPGNEQFF TGTGCCAGCAGCTCTGACAGGGTCCCCGGGAATGAGCAGTTCTTC
TRBJ1-1 TRBD1 few TRBV11-1 CASSFGFGQGGTEAFF TGTGCCAGCAGCTTTGGGTTTGGACAGGGGGGTACTGAAGCTTTCTTT
TRBJ1-1 TRBD1 . TRBV18 CASSLRTGDLEAFF TGTGCCAGCTCACTGAGGACAGGGGATTTAGAAGCTTTCTTT
TRBJ2-1 TRBD2 . TRBV11-2 CASSLEAGGTYNEQFF TGTGCCAGCAGCTTAGAGGCGGGGGGCACCTACAATGAGCAGTTCTTC
TRBJ1-1 . . TRBV5-1 CASASAAGMNTEAFF TGCGCCAGCGCATCAGCAGCGGGGATGAACACTGAAGCTTTCTTT
TRBJ2-7 TRBD2 . TRBV30 CAWSVAGGIYEQYF TGTGCCTGGAGTGTAGCGGGGGGGATCTACGAGCAGTACTTC
TRBJ2-5 . . TRBV6-5 CASSPSFVAQTQYF TGTGCCAGCAGTCCTTCCTTTGTAGCCCAGACCCAGTACTTC
TRBJ1-1 . . TRBV4-1 CASSPRWAPTVNTEAFF TGCGCCAGCAGCCCGAGATGGGCCCCGACGGTGAACACTGAAGCTTTCTTT
TRBJ1-6 . . TRBV7-2 CASSLEGQLNSPLHF TGTGCCAGCAGCTTAGAAGGACAGCTTAATTCACCCCTCCACTTT
TRBJ1-1 TRBD1 . TRBV6-1 CASSELRGQTEAFF TGTGCCAGCAGTGAATTAAGGGGGCAAACTGAAGCTTTCTTT